The entry that follows covers one T cell receptor (beta chain) sequence. Antigen unknown. With 60 Vbeta and 13 Jbeta primers, the PCR was carried out. Data came from immunoSEQ multiplex PCR; TCRdb stores just in-frame clones and leaves some out. The table has 150,000 to 200,000 clones, over 70% seen once; the top ten hold roughly 3%. The data derive from a study of cytomegalovirus exposure and HLA in healthy donors. V lost 3 bases and J lost 4; bases outside the gene matches: 6. The CDR3 sequence is 15 residues long. CDR1 is LNHDA and CDR2 is SQIVND in the germline V gene (reference sequence). Though probably carrying unrecorded immune exposures, donors were nominally healthy at sampling. Findings and limits, study-wide: Earlier results showed most TCR beta V segments being productive about 90% or about 30% of the time. 150 or so TCR beta chains were listed as cytomegalovirus-associated. A cluster of highly shared sequence variants was likely a sequencing artifact.

J is TRBJ2-1 and V is TRBV19; TRBD2 matches 7 bases. Sequences were obtained from PBMCs. This clonotype was sampled from a female donor in good health and CMV-seronegative. DNA of the CDR3: TGTGCCAGTAGTATTGGGGGAGGGAGTTACAATGAGCAGTTCTTC. It yields the protein CASSIGGGSYNEQFF.